This passage covers 26 T cell receptor beta chains from one sample sequenced in a study of OX40 agonist ivuxolimab in advanced cancers. The repertoire was sequenced with immunoSEQ multiplex PCR; TCRdb's copy has only in-frame clones and lacks some. The table lists around 60,000 clones, roughly 91% of them singletons, with over 0.65% in the top ten. The sequencing used CD4+ or CD8+ T cells sorted from blood, collected in a trial of the OX40 agonist ivuxolimab. The receptors were sampled from an adult with an advanced solid tumor such as melanoma, head and neck, liver or kidney cancer.

The gene calls are TRBV6-5 and TRBJ1-3, with no clear D. Trimming removed 0 bases at V and 0 bases at J, with 9 bases between. CDR3 size: 16 residues. The V gene's germline CDR1 is MNHEY and CDR2 SVGAGI. In DNA, the CDR3 is TGTGCCAGCAGTTACTCTAGGTTTGCCTCTGGAAACACCATATATTTT. Residues: CASSYSRFASGNTIYF.

CDR3 amino acids: CASRGGSHSGNTIYF. DNA of the CDR3: TGTGCCAGCAGGGGGGGATCCCACTCTGGAAACACCATATATTTT. The chain has TRBV6-4 and TRBJ1-3; tentatively, D is TRBD1 (5 bases). The CDR3 is made up of 15 amino acids. Trimming pared 6 bases from V and 0 bases from J, leaving 12 bases between. Germline lookup yields CDR1 MRHNA and CDR2 SNTAGT.

The rearrangement links TRBV5-8 to TRBJ1-6; D not resolved. The CDR3 contains 14 residues. CDR1 is SGHTS, CDR2 YDEGEE, per germline. Between the trimmed V and J ends, which lost 4 bases and 7 bases, there was a span of 12 bases. DNA of the CDR3: TGTGCCAGCAGCGTGAGAGGGAGGAATTCACCCCTCCACTTT. This encodes CASSVRGRNSPLHF.

The CDR3 loop is CASSYRRGLGTEAFF. CDR3 sequence (DNA): TGTGCCAGCAGTTACCGGAGGGGTCTGGGCACTGAAGCTTTCTTT. The rearrangement joins TRBV6-5 to TRBJ1-1; TRBD1 is a possible D gene (5 bases). This CDR3 has 15 amino acids. Per the germline V gene, CDR1 is MNHEY and CDR2 is SVGAGI. V dropped 2 bases and J dropped 4 bases, with 14 bases sitting between them.

CDR3 loop: CASSLRTGAEQFF. The CDR3 region has the DNA TGTGCCAGCAGCCTAAGGACAGGGGCTGAGCAGTTCTTC. The V gene is TRBV7-8, the J gene TRBJ2-1; 9 bases align to TRBD1. CDR3 length equals 13 residues. Trimming cost V 5 bases and J 9 bases; bases outside gene matches: 5. Per germline, CDR1 SGHVS and CDR2 FQNEAQ.

The chain links TRBV5-6 to TRBJ1-4; D may be TRBD1 (5 bases). V gave up 0 bases and J gave up 4 bases, with 10 bases separating them. Germline-derived CDR1 and CDR2 are SGHDT and YYEEEE. The CDR3 covers 15 residues. This chain's CDR3 is CASSLGGHGNEKLFF. CDR3 nucleotides: TGTGCCAGCAGCTTGGGAGGACACGGTAATGAAAAACTGTTTTTT.

This chain links TRBV2 with TRBJ2-7; a weak D match, TRBD2 (5 bases). CDR1 and CDR2 from the germline V gene are SNHLY and FYNNEI. V was pared by 6 bases and J by 4 bases, with 16 bases between. This CDR3 comprises 14 residues. The CDR3: CASSLEAATYEQYF. CDR3 sequence (DNA): TGTGCCAGCAGCCTGGAGGCAGCCACGTACGAGCAGTACTTC.

The chain joins TRBV19 to TRBJ2-3; 13 nucleotides line up with TRBD2. CDR3 length equals 16 residues. Germline V gene lookup returns CDR1 LNHDA and CDR2 SQIVND (reference sequence). The trim removed 4 bases at V and 7 bases at J, leaving 8 bases unmatched. CDR3 nucleotides: TGTGCCAGTAGTACACGGACTAGCGGGAGAAGCAATACGCAGTATTTT. Amino acids: CASSTRTSGRSNTQYF. Looking up the rest from reference TRBV19 and TRBJ2-3 gives the full variable domain: DGGITQSPKYLFRKEGQNVTLSCEQNLNHDAMYWYRQDPGQGLRLIYYSQIVNDFQKGDIAEGYSVSREKKESFPLTVTSAQKNPTAFYLCASSTRTSGRSNTQYFGPGTRLTVL.

This clone was counted a single time. The chain carries TRBV6-5 and TRBJ1-1; 7 nucleotides line up with TRBD1. The CDR3 is 14 residues long. Losses at the gene ends were 7 bases for V and 5 bases for J; bases not matched to a gene: 10. Germline V CDR1 and CDR2: MNHEY, SVGAGI. The CDR3 DNA sequence: TGTGCCAGCACTCGACAGACAGGGAGAACTGAAGCTTTCTTT. Protein: CASTRQTGRTEAFF.

The V and J genes are TRBV6-5 and TRBJ1-1, with 7 nucleotides matching TRBD1. CDR1 is MNHEY, CDR2 SVGAGI, per germline. This CDR3 has 14 amino acids. The J segment lost 0 bases and the V segment lost 8 bases, leaving 6 bases of the junction unmatched. This chain's CDR3 is CASGDGTVNTEAFF. The CDR3 DNA reads TGTGCCAGCGGGGACGGGACAGTGAACACTGAAGCTTTCTTT.

The chain links TRBV10-2 to TRBJ2-1, with 8 bases aligning to TRBD2. The germline gives CDR1 WSHSY, CDR2 SAAADI. This CDR3 is built from 19 residues. V lost 8 bases to trimming and J lost 0 bases; unmatched junction nucleotides: 18. This CDR3 reads CASGSTRRGAPSSYNEQFF. DNA for the CDR3: TGCGCCAGCGGATCGACTAGGCGGGGGGCTCCGAGCTCCTACAATGAGCAGTTCTTC.

The CDR3 DNA reads as TGTGCCAGCAGCGAGGGACAGGGGACCCACGAGCAGTACTTC. Protein product: CASSEGQGTHEQYF. This rearrangement joins TRBV9 to TRBJ2-7; 10 bases match TRBD1. The J segment lost 5 bases and the V segment lost 3 bases, leaving 5 bases of the junction unmatched. CDR1 is SGDLS and CDR2 is YYNGEE in the germline V gene. The CDR3 totals 14 residues.

The CDR3 bases are TGCGCCAGCAGCTTGGCGGGAGATGGGGAGACCCAGTACTTC. This sequence encodes CASSLAGDGETQYF. The V and J genes are TRBV5-1 and TRBJ2-5, with a possible D match to TRBD2 (6 bases). Germline CDR1 and CDR2: SGHRS and YFSETQ. CDR3 length: 14 amino acids. Trimming took 0 bases from V and 5 from J, leaving 11 bases between them.

V is TRBV14 and J is TRBJ2-7, with D perhaps TRBD1 (6 bases). This CDR3 region has 14 residues. Germline V gene lookup returns CDR1 SGHDN and CDR2 FVKESK. V gave up 5 bases and J gave up 6 bases, with 17 bases separating them. CDR3 DNA: TGTGCCAGCAGCTCGGGACACCCCTCGCCCGAGCAGTACTTC. It translates to CASSSGHPSPEQYF. Filled out from reference TRBV14 and TRBJ2-7, the complete variable domain reads EAGVTQFPSHSVIEKGQTVTLRCDPISGHDNLYWYRRVMGKEIKFLLHFVKESKQDESGMPNNRFLAERTGGTYSTLKVQPAELEDSGVYFCASSSGHPSPEQYFGPGTRLTVT.

The chain links TRBV25-1 to TRBJ2-5, with D perhaps matching TRBD1 (6 bases). Trimming stripped 1 base from V and 4 bases from J, with 16 bases between. Looked up from germline, CDR1 is MGHDK and CDR2 is SYGVNS. This CDR3 has 16 amino acids. CDR3 residues: CASSESGKGGTETQYF. CDR3 bases: TGTGCCAGCAGTGAATCAGGAAAAGGGGGAACAGAGACCCAGTACTTC.

The chain employs TRBV6-5 and TRBJ1-2, with D tentatively TRBD1 (6 bases). CDR1 and CDR2 (germline): MNHEY, SVGAGI. This CDR3 spans 13 amino acids. V lost 6 bases and J 0 bases, leaving 8 bases between the germline ends. The CDR3 DNA reads TGTGCCAGCAGGGGGACAACTAACTATGGCTACACCTTC. Its translation is CASRGTTNYGYTF.

V usage is TRBV6-1 and J usage is TRBJ2-2; no firm D call. Trimming cost V 6 bases and J 2 bases, with 7 bases left between them. The CDR3 length is 13 residues. From germline, CDR1 is MNHNS and CDR2 SASEGT. The CDR3 nucleotides read TGTGCCAGCAGCCTTACAAACACCGGGGAGCTGTTTTTT. Its translation: CASSLTNTGELFF.

This chain uses TRBV29-1 with TRBJ2-3; D may be TRBD1 or TRBD2 (5 bases each). This CDR3 contains 13 residues. Trimming removed 1 base at V and 7 bases at J, with 12 bases between. The V gene's germline CDR1 is SQVTM and CDR2 ANQGSEA. The CDR3 DNA is TGCAGCGTTGAAGTCTGGGACGGTAATACGCAGTATTTT. Protein product: CSVEVWDGNTQYF.

This chain connects TRBV12-5 to TRBJ1-2; TRBD1 matches 9 bases. Trimming removed 0 bases from V and 3 bases from J; junction bases left unmatched: 5. This CDR3 spans 16 amino acids. Germline-derived CDR1 and CDR2 are LGHNT and FRNRAP. The CDR3 region has the DNA TGTGCTAGTGGTTTGGTAGCCGGGACAGGGCACTATGGCTACACCTTC. Translation gives CASGLVAGTGHYGYTF.

CDR3 DNA sequence: TGTGCCAGCAGTGATCACGGGCCCCTCAGAGGAAACACCATATATTTT. As protein: CASSDHGPLRGNTIYF. This chain joins TRBV6-1 and TRBJ1-3; no clear D. Trimming removed 3 bases at V and 4 bases at J, with 16 bases between. Germline V lookup: CDR1 MNHNS, CDR2 SASEGT. The CDR3 runs to 16 residues.

The CDR3 sequence is CASSLEGGSYGYTF. The CDR3 nucleotides read TGTGCCAGCAGCCTCGAAGGGGGCAGCTATGGCTACACCTTC. The chain joins TRBV7-2 to TRBJ1-2; 7 bases align to TRBD1. This CDR3 is 14 amino acids long. Germline trimming cut 5 bases from V and 4 bases from J; bases unmatched to any gene: 7. Germline V gene data show CDR1 as SGHTA and CDR2 as FQGNSA.

This sequence joins TRBV19 and TRBJ2-3; D might be TRBD2 (7 bases). With 5 bases removed from V and 4 bases from J, the gap between germline ends came to 22 bases. This CDR3 has 17 residues. Germline assignment: CDR1 LNHDA and CDR2 SQIVND (reference sequence). CDR3 protein: CASSRARAPGGPDTQYF. The CDR3 coding sequence is TGTGCCAGTAGTCGAGCCCGGGCCCCGGGGGGCCCAGATACGCAGTATTTT.

V gene TRBV27 combines with J gene TRBJ2-3; 10 nucleotides match TRBD2. V lost 10 bases to trimming and J lost 1 base; unmatched junction nucleotides: 5. CDR3 length: 14 residues. The germline gives CDR1 MNHEY, CDR2 SMNVEV (reference sequence). The CDR3 region is CATQTSGRTDTQYF. For the CDR3, the DNA is TGTGCCACCCAGACTAGCGGGCGCACAGATACGCAGTATTTT.

The chain recombines TRBV6-6 with TRBJ2-2; either TRBD1 or TRBD2 may supply D (5 bases each). Trimming pared 6 bases from V and 5 bases from J, leaving 16 bases between. There are 15 residues in the CDR3. Germline V CDR1 and CDR2: MNHNY, SVGAGI (reference sequence). The CDR3 loop is CASSSTDGATGELFF. CDR3 DNA: TGTGCCAGCAGCTCGACAGACGGGGCAACCGGGGAGCTGTTTTTT.

V is TRBV11-2 and J is TRBJ2-1; TRBD1 is a possible D gene (6 bases). The V gene's germline CDR1 is SGHAT and CDR2 FQNNGV. Trimming left V 7 bases short and J 5 bases short, with 18 bases between. The CDR3 extends over 15 amino acids. The CDR3 DNA reads TGTGCCAGCACTGTAGCCAGGGGCCCGAACAATGAGCAGTTCTTC. Its translation: CASTVARGPNNEQFF.

V is TRBV6-5 and J is TRBJ1-6; D not certain. V was pared by 4 bases and J by 8 bases, with 15 bases between. CDR3 length equals 15 residues. Germline values: CDR1 MNHEY, CDR2 SVGAGI. CDR3 sequence reads: CASSFSGFGDSPLHF. The CDR3 DNA follows: TGTGCCAGCAGTTTCTCCGGGTTCGGGGATTCACCCCTCCACTTT.